The subject of this entry is one TCR beta chain. Its antigen is unidentified. The same CDR3 can be traced to other DNA sequences in this sample. This sample stems from a study of PD-1 blockade in mismatch repair-deficient tumors. Study details: Patients had 12 mismatch repair-deficient cancer types, all previously treated and progressing.

The table came from immunoSEQ multiplex PCR; TCRdb's copy has only in-frame clones and leaves some out. Among 120,000 or so clones listed, approximately 86% were seen once. All patients were mismatch repair deficient, assessed by either PCR or immunohistochemistry. The TCR-sequenced patients were a few responders to pembrolizumab. Study results and caveats: Rapid post-treatment expansion, then contraction, generally preceding radiologic response, marked tumor-resident clones.

This CDR3 region has 11 residues. Between the trimmed V and J ends, which lost 5 bases and 3 bases, there was a span of 5 bases. Germline V gene sequence: CDR1 MNHEY, CDR2 SVGAGI. The sequencing here drew on peripheral blood, taken 44 weeks after starting pembrolizumab. The clonotype was recovered from an adult with mismatch repair-deficient cancer. V is TRBV6-5 and J is TRBJ2-7, with D perhaps TRBD1 (5 bases). CDR3 in DNA: TGTGCCAGCAGTAGGGGCTACGAGCAGTACTTC. Amino acid sequence: CASSRGYEQYF.